This T cell receptor beta chain appears in the sequencing data of a study of blood T cell repertoires in COVID-19. Using immunoSEQ multiplex PCR, the repertoire was profiled, and TCRdb retains in-frame clones only, with some absent. This sample has 210,000 or so clones, with roughly 80% found just once. This CDR3 is 16 amino acids long. Trimming removed 6 bases from V and 4 bases from J; junction bases left unmatched: 8. In germline, CDR1 is ENHRY, CDR2 SYGVKD. V usage is TRBV10-3 and J usage is TRBJ1-4; 10 bases are shared with TRBD1. The origin of this receptor is a human donor in a cohort sampled during active COVID-19. Sequenced material: peripheral blood. For the CDR3, the DNA is TGTGCCATCAGCCTCACCCGGGACAGGGGTAATGAAAAACTGTTTTTT. It specifies CAISLTRDRGNEKLFF.